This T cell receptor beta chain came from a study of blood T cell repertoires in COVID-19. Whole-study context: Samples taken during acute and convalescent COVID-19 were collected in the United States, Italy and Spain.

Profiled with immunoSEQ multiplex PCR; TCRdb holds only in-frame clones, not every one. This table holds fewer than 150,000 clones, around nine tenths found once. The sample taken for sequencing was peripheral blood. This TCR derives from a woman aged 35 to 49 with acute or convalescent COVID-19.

The CDR3 region has the DNA TGTGCCATCAGTGAGACTTATAATTCACCCCTCCACTTT. It codes for CAISETYNSPLHF. The chain recombines TRBV10-3 with TRBJ1-6; D gene uncertain. The CDR3 loop spans 13 amino acids. Deletions cut 2 bases from V and 4 bases from J, with 3 bases between. Germline V gene data show CDR1 as ENHRY and CDR2 as SYGVKD.